These T cell receptor beta chains were read from a single sample in a study of molecular identifiers for immune sequencing clone quantification. Using its own MiXCR run on the PCR reads, TCRdb lists one record per CDR3 protein. The data contain 250,000 to 350,000 distinct CDR3 sequences, 20% to 25% of them singletons. The sequencing sample was made of naive CD8+ T cells from blood, with Jurkat cell RNA spiked in. The receptor source for this set is a human donor in good health. Some libraries in this study had Jurkat cell RNA spiked in. CDR3s include the opening cysteine and the closing phenylalanine or tryptophan. A D gene is named only where the DNA matches it firmly. Clone size is given for some rows only: seen once, a few or many times, or a class if the clone is expanded.

J gene: TRBJ2-7; D gene: -; clone size: -; V gene: TRBV7-9; CDR3 DNA: TGTGCCAGCAGCTTAGTTTTGGCAGGGGCATATCTCAGTCCGTACGAGCAGTACTTC; CDR3 protein: CASSLVLAGAYLSPYEQYF
J gene: TRBJ2-1; D gene: -; clone size: many; V gene: TRBV4-3; CDR3 DNA: TGCGCCAGCAGCCAAGATCGGGGCCCAGGGTTGCATGAGCAGTTCTTC; CDR3 protein: CASSQDRGPGLHEQFF
J gene: TRBJ2-5; D gene: -; clone size: -; V gene: TRBV11-3; CDR3 DNA: TGTGCCAGCAGCTTGAAGTACAGCGAGACCCAGTACTTC; CDR3 protein: CASSLKYSETQYF
J gene: TRBJ2-2; D gene: -; clone size: -; V gene: TRBV7-8; CDR3 DNA: TGCGCCAGCAGCTTAGTCCTGGCCTCTAACACCGGGGAGCTGTTTTTT; CDR3 protein: CASSLVLASNTGELFF
J gene: TRBJ2-3; D gene: -; clone size: many; V gene: TRBV6-5; CDR3 DNA: TGTGCCAGCAGCTACTCAGGGCTTCCAGATACGCAGTATTTT; CDR3 protein: CASSYSGLPDTQYF
J gene: TRBJ2-2; D gene: -; clone size: many; V gene: TRBV19; CDR3 DNA: TGTGCCAGTAGTATCATAGGGGGCACCGGGGAGCTGTTTTTT; CDR3 protein: CASSIIGGTGELFF
J gene: TRBJ1-1; D gene: TRBD1; clone size: many; V gene: TRBV7-2; CDR3 DNA: TGTGCCAGCAGCCCAGGGACAGGGGGGCTTATGAACACTGAAGCTTTCTTT; CDR3 protein: CASSPGTGGLMNTEAFF
J gene: TRBJ1-1; D gene: -; clone size: many; V gene: TRBV9; CDR3 DNA: TGTGCCAGCAGCGCAGGGACCGGATTCATGAACACTGAAGCTTTCTTT; CDR3 protein: CASSAGTGFMNTEAFF
J gene: TRBJ2-2; D gene: -; clone size: many; V gene: TRBV15; CDR3 DNA: TGTGCCACCAGCAGAGAAGGTGAAAACACCGGGGAGCTGTTTTTT; CDR3 protein: CATSREGENTGELFF
J gene: TRBJ2-3; D gene: TRBD1; clone size: -; V gene: TRBV27; CDR3 DNA: TGTGCCAGCACCCGACAGGGGCCGAGGATAGATACGCAGTATTTT; CDR3 protein: CASTRQGPRIDTQYF
J gene: TRBJ2-3; D gene: -; clone size: many; V gene: TRBV5-4; CDR3 DNA: TGTGCCAGCAGCTGGTACTACAGTTCAGATACGCAGTATTTT; CDR3 protein: CASSWYYSSDTQYF
J gene: TRBJ2-5; D gene: TRBD1; clone size: many; V gene: TRBV12-5; CDR3 DNA: TGTGCTAGTGGTTTGGGGACAGGGGATGAGACCCAGTACTTC; CDR3 protein: CASGLGTGDETQYF
J gene: TRBJ2-3; D gene: TRBD1; clone size: many; V gene: TRBV5-1; CDR3 DNA: TGTGCCAGCAGCCTCGGGACAGCTAGCACAGATACGCAGTATTTT; CDR3 protein: CASSLGTASTDTQYF
J gene: TRBJ2-7; D gene: -; clone size: many; V gene: TRBV3-1; CDR3 DNA: TGTGCCAGCAGCCAAGATACCGCTTCCTACGAGCAGTACTTC; CDR3 protein: CASSQDTASYEQYF
J gene: TRBJ1-6; D gene: TRBD1; clone size: many; V gene: TRBV7-9; CDR3 DNA: TGTGCCAGCAGCCCCGGACAGGGAAGCTCACCCCTCCACTTT; CDR3 protein: CASSPGQGSSPLHF
J gene: TRBJ2-6; D gene: TRBD1; clone size: many; V gene: TRBV14; CDR3 DNA: TGTGCCAGCCGCCGGACAGGCGACTCTGGGGCCAACGTCCTGACTTTC; CDR3 protein: CASRRTGDSGANVLTF
J gene: TRBJ2-1; D gene: -; clone size: few; V gene: TRBV6-5; CDR3 DNA: TGTGCCAGCAGTTACGACTCCATAGACTACAATGAGCAGTTCTTC; CDR3 protein: CASSYDSIDYNEQFF
J gene: TRBJ1-6; D gene: -; clone size: many; V gene: TRBV2; CDR3 DNA: TGTGCCAGCAAACTCGACAGCTCCTATAATTCACCCCTCCACTTT; CDR3 protein: CASKLDSSYNSPLHF
J gene: TRBJ1-1; D gene: -; clone size: many; V gene: TRBV6-5; CDR3 DNA: TGTGCCAGCAGTTATTCCACAGGGCTTTTCACTGAAGCTTTCTTT; CDR3 protein: CASSYSTGLFTEAFF
J gene: TRBJ2-3; D gene: -; clone size: -; V gene: TRBV4-3; CDR3 DNA: TGCGCCAGCAGCCAAGGGCTAGAAAAAAGCACAGATACGCAGTATTTT; CDR3 protein: CASSQGLEKSTDTQYF
J gene: TRBJ2-5; D gene: -; clone size: -; V gene: TRBV11-2; CDR3 DNA: TGTGCCAGCAGCCCCGACATCACCCAGTACTTC; CDR3 protein: CASSPDITQYF
J gene: TRBJ2-7; D gene: -; clone size: -; V gene: TRBV7-9; CDR3 DNA: TGTGCCAGCAGCTTATGGCAGGGGAACGAGCAGCACTTC; CDR3 protein: CASSLWQGNEQHF
J gene: TRBJ2-6; D gene: -; clone size: few; V gene: TRBV27; CDR3 DNA: TGTGCCAGCAGTTGGACAGCCACCACCTCTGGGGCCAACGTCCTGACTTTC; CDR3 protein: CASSWTATTSGANVLTF
J gene: TRBJ2-2; D gene: -; clone size: -; V gene: TRBV20-1; CDR3 DNA: TGCGGTGCTAGGGACACGAGTTCTTACACCGGGGAGCTGTTTTTT; CDR3 protein: CGARDTSSYTGELFF
J gene: TRBJ2-3; D gene: -; clone size: many; V gene: TRBV7-9; CDR3 DNA: TGTGCCAGCAGCCCGAATCTACAGGGGGGGCCAGATACGCAGTATTTT; CDR3 protein: CASSPNLQGGPDTQYF
J gene: TRBJ2-3; D gene: TRBD2; clone size: many; V gene: TRBV7-9; CDR3 DNA: TGTGCCAGCAGCTTAATAACTAGCGGGAGCTTGGATACGCAGTATTTT; CDR3 protein: CASSLITSGSLDTQYF
J gene: TRBJ2-5; D gene: -; clone size: -; V gene: TRBV25-1; CDR3 DNA: TGTGCCAGCGCGGGAACAGGGGACGTTGAAGAGACCCAGTACTTC; CDR3 protein: CASAGTGDVEETQYF
J gene: TRBJ2-3; D gene: -; clone size: many; V gene: TRBV19; CDR3 DNA: TGTGCCAGTAGTACACCCGGACAGCCTACAGATACGCAGTATTTT; CDR3 protein: CASSTPGQPTDTQYF
J gene: TRBJ1-3; D gene: -; clone size: many; V gene: TRBV4-3; CDR3 DNA: TGCGCCAGCTCAGATGACAGTATGGGAAACACCATATATTTT; CDR3 protein: CASSDDSMGNTIYF
J gene: TRBJ2-5; D gene: TRBD1; clone size: many; V gene: TRBV6-2/TRBV6-3; CDR3 DNA: TGTGCCAGCAGTCCATCAGACAGGGGCCCTCTAGGGACCCAGTACTTC; CDR3 protein: CASSPSDRGPLGTQYF
J gene: TRBJ2-5; D gene: TRBD1; clone size: -; V gene: TRBV11-2; CDR3 DNA: TGTGCCAGCAGCACGGGACAGGGGGCGGGAGAGACCCAGTACTTC; CDR3 protein: CASSTGQGAGETQYF
J gene: TRBJ2-1; D gene: -; clone size: few; V gene: TRBV19; CDR3 DNA: TGTGCCAGTAGTAAGGCAGATGAGCAGTTCTTC; CDR3 protein: CASSKADEQFF
J gene: TRBJ2-3; D gene: -; clone size: -; V gene: TRBV4-1; CDR3 DNA: TGCGCCAGCAGCCAAGGAGCCTTTACGCTCGCAGGGACAGATACGCAGTATTTT; CDR3 protein: CASSQGAFTLAGTDTQYF
J gene: TRBJ2-7; D gene: -; clone size: many; V gene: TRBV7-9; CDR3 DNA: TGTGCCAGCAGCAGCCTCGCCGTTTACGAGCAGTACTTC; CDR3 protein: CASSSLAVYEQYF
J gene: TRBJ2-1; D gene: -; clone size: -; V gene: TRBV30; CDR3 DNA: TGTGCCTGGACTTCGCGGGACGGATTCTACAATGAGCAGTTCTTC; CDR3 protein: CAWTSRDGFYNEQFF
J gene: TRBJ2-7; D gene: TRBD1; clone size: -; V gene: TRBV20-1; CDR3 DNA: TGCAGTGCTAGAGATACAGGGGGCAGATCCTACGAGCAGTACTTC; CDR3 protein: CSARDTGGRSYEQYF
J gene: TRBJ2-3; D gene: TRBD2; clone size: -; V gene: TRBV20-1; CDR3 DNA: TGCAGTGTAGGGACTAGCGGCACAGATACGCAGTATTTT; CDR3 protein: CSVGTSGTDTQYF
J gene: TRBJ2-2; D gene: -; clone size: few; V gene: TRBV27; CDR3 DNA: TGTGCCAGCAGACCTATTGCCCAGGTCGCGAACACCGGGGAGCTGTTTTTT; CDR3 protein: CASRPIAQVANTGELFF
J gene: TRBJ2-3; D gene: TRBD2; clone size: many; V gene: TRBV7-2; CDR3 DNA: TGTGCCAGCAGCCTGACTAGCGGGGGCTTTACAGATACGCAGTATTTT; CDR3 protein: CASSLTSGGFTDTQYF
J gene: TRBJ1-4; D gene: -; clone size: -; V gene: TRBV19; CDR3 DNA: TGTGCCAGTAGTATATCCGGGAAACTGTTTTTT; CDR3 protein: CASSISGKLFF
J gene: TRBJ2-1; D gene: -; clone size: many; V gene: TRBV7-2; CDR3 DNA: TGTGCCAGCAGCTTCCGGGTTTACGGCAATGAGCAGTTCTTC; CDR3 protein: CASSFRVYGNEQFF
J gene: TRBJ2-3; D gene: TRBD2; clone size: many; V gene: TRBV5-1; CDR3 DNA: TGCGCCAGCAGCACGACTAGCTTTGCGACAGATACGCAGTATTTT; CDR3 protein: CASSTTSFATDTQYF
J gene: TRBJ2-5; D gene: TRBD2; clone size: -; V gene: TRBV12-3/TRBV12-4; CDR3 DNA: TGTGCCAGCAGTTTAATAGCGGGAGAAGAGACCCAGTACTTC; CDR3 protein: CASSLIAGEETQYF
J gene: TRBJ1-4; D gene: -; clone size: -; V gene: TRBV5-1; CDR3 DNA: TGCGCCAGCAGCTTGGGCGACAGTGAAAAACTGTTTTTT; CDR3 protein: CASSLGDSEKLFF
J gene: TRBJ2-7; D gene: -; clone size: -; V gene: TRBV27; CDR3 DNA: TGTGCCAGCAGTCCGGATAGCTCCTACGAGCAGTGCTTC; CDR3 protein: CASSPDSSYEQCF
J gene: TRBJ2-2; D gene: TRBD2; clone size: few; V gene: TRBV19; CDR3 DNA: TGTGCCAGTGGTAGCGGGGGGGCGAACACCGGGGAGCTGTTTTTT; CDR3 protein: CASGSGGANTGELFF
J gene: TRBJ2-5; D gene: -; clone size: many; V gene: TRBV28; CDR3 DNA: TGTGCCAGCAGTCTATGGGTAGGACAGAAACAAGAGACCCAGTACTTC; CDR3 protein: CASSLWVGQKQETQYF
J gene: TRBJ1-1; D gene: -; clone size: many; V gene: TRBV7-2; CDR3 DNA: TGTGCCAGCAGCTTAGACGGGGGCAGAATGAACACTGAAGCTTTCTTT; CDR3 protein: CASSLDGGRMNTEAFF
J gene: TRBJ2-3; D gene: TRBD2; clone size: -; V gene: TRBV5-6; CDR3 DNA: TGTGCCAGCAGCCCCGGACTAGCGGGGGGTGGCACAGATACGCAGTATTTT; CDR3 protein: CASSPGLAGGGTDTQYF
J gene: TRBJ2-3; D gene: TRBD1; clone size: -; V gene: TRBV13; CDR3 DNA: TGTGCCAGCAGCTGGGGGGACAGGTCTAGCACAGATACGCAGTATTTT; CDR3 protein: CASSWGDRSSTDTQYF
J gene: TRBJ2-7; D gene: -; clone size: many; V gene: TRBV6-2/TRBV6-3; CDR3 DNA: TGTGCCAGCAGTTACGAGTCCCACGAGCAGTACTTC; CDR3 protein: CASSYESHEQYF
J gene: TRBJ1-1; D gene: -; clone size: many; V gene: TRBV2; CDR3 DNA: TGTGCCAGCAGTCCAGGGGTGAACACTGAAGCTTTCTTT; CDR3 protein: CASSPGVNTEAFF
J gene: TRBJ2-2; D gene: -; clone size: many; V gene: TRBV7-6; CDR3 DNA: TGTGCCAGCAGCTTAGGGGGGAACACCGGGGAGCTGTTTTTT; CDR3 protein: CASSLGGNTGELFF
J gene: TRBJ2-1; D gene: TRBD1; clone size: many; V gene: TRBV9; CDR3 DNA: TGTGCCAGCAGCCCCCTTGGGACAGGGGGTTACAATGAGCAGTTCTTC; CDR3 protein: CASSPLGTGGYNEQFF
J gene: TRBJ1-2; D gene: TRBD1; clone size: many; V gene: TRBV12-3/TRBV12-4; CDR3 DNA: TGTGCCAGCAGTCCAGGGGGCGTAGGCTACACCTTC; CDR3 protein: CASSPGGVGYTF